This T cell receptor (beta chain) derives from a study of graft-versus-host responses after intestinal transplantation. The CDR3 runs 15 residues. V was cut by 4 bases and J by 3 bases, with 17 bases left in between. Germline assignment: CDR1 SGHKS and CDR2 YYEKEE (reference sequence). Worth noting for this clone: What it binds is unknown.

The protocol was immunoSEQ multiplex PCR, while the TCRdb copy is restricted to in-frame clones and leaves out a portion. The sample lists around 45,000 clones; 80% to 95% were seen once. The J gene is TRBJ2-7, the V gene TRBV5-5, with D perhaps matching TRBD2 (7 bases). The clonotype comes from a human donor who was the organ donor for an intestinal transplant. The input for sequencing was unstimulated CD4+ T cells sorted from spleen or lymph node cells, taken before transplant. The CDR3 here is CASSKVGAGVYEQYF. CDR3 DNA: TGTGCCAGCAGCAAAGTGGGGGCGGGAGTCTACGAGCAGTACTTC. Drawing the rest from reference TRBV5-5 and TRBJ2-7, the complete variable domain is DAGVTQSPTHLIKTRGQQVTLRCSPISGHKSVSWYQQVLGQGPQFIFQYYEKEERGRGNFPDRFSARQFPNYSSELNVNALLLGDSALYLCASSKVGAGVYEQYFGPGTRLTVT.